This T cell receptor beta chain originates from a study of response to subunit inactivated influenza vaccine. TCRdb re-derived calls from the RT-PCR reads in MiXCR, one entry per CDR3 protein. The sample yields 500,000 to 600,000 distinct CDR3 sequences, 7.6% seen once. The CDR3 spans 14 residues. V lost 1 base and J lost 4; bases outside the gene matches: 2. Per the germline V gene, CDR1 is DFQATT and CDR2 is SNEGSKA (reference sequence). The study, taken as a whole, reports: A suggestion made by the authors is that each seasonal influenza vaccination recruits few new T cells.

This clonotype was picked up a small number of times. Its antigen is unknown. The input for sequencing was PBMCs from blood, taken approximately 25 months after vaccination. This TCR was sampled from a man aged 45 to 70 who received an inactivated influenza vaccine. The rearrangement uses TRBV20-1 and TRBJ2-3, with 10 bases matching TRBD2. Here the CDR3 DNA reads TGCAGTGCTAGAGGGACTAGCGGCTCAGATACGCAGTATTTT. This sequence encodes CSARGTSGSDTQYF.